Listed here are 26 T cell receptor beta chains from one sample, sequenced in a study of cytomegalovirus exposure and HLA in healthy donors. Assay: immunoSEQ multiplex PCR; the TCRdb copy retains only in-frame clones and omits some. The table shows approximately 71,000 clones, with over 90% occurring only once. The sequenced sample was PBMCs. The receptors were gathered from a woman between 18 and 29 years old in good health and CMV-seronegative.

The rearrangement links TRBV12-1 to TRBJ1-5; the table's D gene call, TRBD1, was not cross checked with the DNA. TRBV12-1 is recorded as a pseudogene. The CDR3 sequence is 15 residues long. As DNA, the CDR3 is TGTGCCAGCAGCGGGGACAGCGATAGCAATCAGCCCCAGCATTTT. Amino acid sequence: CASSGDSDSNQPQHF.

The chain links TRBV18 to TRBJ2-2; TRBD1 is a possible D gene (6 bases). The CDR3 sequence is 13 residues long. V lost 3 bases, J lost 7 bases, and 9 bases lay in between. The V gene's germline CDR1 is KGHSH and CDR2 LQKENI. The CDR3 coding sequence is TGTGCCAGCTCACCCAGGGGCAGCGGGGAGCTGTTTTTT. This codes for CASSPRGSGELFF.

The chain joins TRBV10-2 to TRBJ2-5; D is ambiguous. The germline V gene has CDR1 WSHSY and CDR2 SAAADI. The CDR3 spans 13 residues. V was pared by 5 bases and J by 4 bases, with 11 bases between. CDR3 DNA sequence: TGCGCCAGCAGTTTGACGGGTGGAGAGACCCAGTACTTC. It yields the protein CASSLTGGETQYF.

This clone was seen only once. The chain joins TRBV28 to TRBJ1-1, with D tentatively TRBD1 (5 bases). Trimming pared 2 bases from V and 7 bases from J, leaving 5 bases between. Germline loops: CDR1 MDHEN, CDR2 SYDVKM. The CDR3 consists of 11 residues. CDR3 loop: CASSLQGEAFF. For the CDR3, the DNA is TGTGCCAGCAGTTTACAGGGTGAAGCTTTCTTT. The whole variable domain, remainder taken from reference TRBV28 and TRBJ1-1, is DVKVTQSSRYLVKRTGEKVFLECVQDMDHENMFWYRQDPGLGLRLIYFSYDVKMKEKGDIPEGYSVSREKKERFSLILESASTNQTSMYLCASSLQGEAFFGQGTRLTVV.

The chain links TRBV14 to TRBJ2-1; 12 bases are a match to TRBD2. V trimming: 1 base; J trimming: 4 bases; junction bases outside the gene matches: 8. The CDR3 contains 18 residues. Germline loops: CDR1 SGHDN, CDR2 FVKESK. The CDR3 DNA reads as TGTGCCAGCAGCCAAGGGGCTAGCGGGAGGGCCGGATACAATGAGCAGTTCTTC. Residues: CASSQGASGRAGYNEQFF.

The chain carries TRBV28 and TRBJ2-1, with 7 bases fitting TRBD1. The trim removed 5 bases at V and 9 bases at J, leaving 10 bases unmatched. The CDR3 spans 14 residues. Germline CDR1 MDHEN, CDR2 SYDVKM. CDR3 protein: CASSQTGVGAEQFF. CDR3 bases: TGTGCCAGCAGTCAAACAGGGGTGGGGGCTGAGCAGTTCTTC.

The chain links TRBV20-1 to TRBJ1-1; D remains unclear. The V gene's germline CDR1 is DFQATT and CDR2 SNEGSKA (reference sequence). The length of the CDR3 is 11 residues. The V end lost 3 bases, the J end lost 2 bases, and 4 bases lay between the germline ends. CDR3 sequence reads: CSASSNTEAFF. The CDR3 DNA is TGCAGTGCTAGTTCTAACACTGAAGCTTTCTTT.

The chain uses TRBV7-8 and TRBJ1-5, with a weak D call TRBD1 (6 bases). V was shortened by 2 bases and J by 7 bases, with 21 bases between the two germline ends. The germline V gene has CDR1 SGHVS and CDR2 FQNEAQ. The CDR3 consists of 17 residues. The CDR3, as DNA: TGTGCCAGCAGCTTACGGGGCTGGGGGCAGGGACAACAGCCCCAGCATTTT. Translating gives CASSLRGWGQGQQPQHF.

The V gene is TRBV4-3, the J gene TRBJ1-2, with 8 nucleotides matching TRBD1. This CDR3 contains 16 residues. Trimming took 0 bases from V and 8 from J; bases not matched to a gene: 11. The germline V gene encodes CDR1 LGHNA and CDR2 YSLEER. Here the CDR3 DNA reads TGCGCCAGCAGCCAAGACCAATCAGGGGGCTGGGGGGGCTACACCTTC. Translating gives CASSQDQSGGWGGYTF.

The chain combines TRBV19 with TRBJ1-1, with 7 bases lining up with TRBD1. The CDR3 has 18 amino acids. V trimming: 3 bases; J trimming: 5 bases; junction bases outside the gene matches: 18. Germline-derived CDR1 and CDR2 are LNHDA and SQIVND (reference sequence). In DNA, the CDR3 is TGTGCCAGTAGTATTGGTGAGGACAGGTATACGCTATGGACTGAAGCTTTCTTT. It encodes CASSIGEDRYTLWTEAFF. The whole variable domain, filled in from reference TRBV19 and TRBJ1-1, reads DGGITQSPKYLFRKEGQNVTLSCEQNLNHDAMYWYRQDPGQGLRLIYYSQIVNDFQKGDIAEGYSVSREKKESFPLTVTSAQKNPTAFYLCASSIGEDRYTLWTEAFFGQGTRLTVV.

The chain is built from TRBV5-4 and TRBJ1-2, with TRBD1 matching over 8 bases. The CDR3 totals 12 residues. Trimming at V came to 3 bases and at J to 6 bases, leaving 1 base not matched to a gene. Per the germline V gene, CDR1 is SGHNT and CDR2 is YYREEE (reference sequence). The CDR3 sequence is CASSWGQDGYTF. DNA of the CDR3: TGTGCCAGCAGCTGGGGACAGGATGGCTACACCTTC.

This clone appeared a few times. The rearrangement uses TRBV18 and TRBJ2-2; 9 bases are a match to TRBD2. Germline V CDR1 and CDR2: KGHSH, LQKENI. This CDR3 is 16 amino acids long. V lost 3 bases to trimming and J lost 3 bases; unmatched junction nucleotides: 5. CDR3: CASSPRSGRDTGELFF. DNA of the CDR3: TGTGCCAGCTCACCTCGTAGCGGGAGAGACACCGGGGAGCTGTTTTTT. Full variable domain (rest looked up from reference TRBV18 and TRBJ2-2): NAGVMQNPRHLVRRRGQEARLRCSPMKGHSHVYWYRQLPEEGLKFMVYLQKENIIDESGMPKERFSAEFPKEGPSILRIQQVVRGDSAAYFCASSPRSGRDTGELFFGEGSRLTVL.

The gene calls are TRBV2 and TRBJ1-1; TRBD1 aligns across 8 bases. The CDR3 is 12 amino acids. Germline assignment: CDR1 SNHLY and CDR2 FYNNEI. The V and J ends lost 6 bases and 6 bases, in that order; junction bases with no gene match: 3. The CDR3 DNA reads as TGTGCCAGCAGGGCACAGGGGGCTGAAGCTTTCTTT. Encoded protein: CASRAQGAEAFF.

This clone came up once. The chain uses TRBV7-9 and TRBJ1-2; D is undetermined. This CDR3 has 12 residues. The germline CDR1 and CDR2 sequences are SEHNR and FQNEAQ (reference sequence). Trimming stripped 5 bases from V and 0 bases from J, with 4 bases between. This CDR3 is CASSPTNYGYTF. The CDR3 nucleotides are TGTGCCAGCAGCCCTACTAACTATGGCTACACCTTC.

A single count supports this clone. The V and J genes are TRBV28 and TRBJ2-5; D is unclear. Germline V gives CDR1 MDHEN, CDR2 SYDVKM. The V and J ends lost 5 bases and 7 bases respectively, with 11 bases between them. The CDR3 contains 12 residues. The CDR3 bases are TGTGCCAGCAGTAGTTCCCTGCGGACCCAGTACTTC. Protein product: CASSSSLRTQYF.

CDR3 nucleotides: TGTGCCAGCAGCTCCCCGGGACAGAACTATGGCTACACCTTC. Protein: CASSSPGQNYGYTF. This chain connects TRBV5-5 to TRBJ1-2, with 7 bases aligning to TRBD1. Germline CDR1 is SGHKS and CDR2 is YYEKEE (reference sequence). CDR3 length: 14 residues. V shed 3 bases and J 2 bases; nucleotides not matched to a gene: 4.

V usage is TRBV30 and J usage is TRBJ1-2; 8 bases match TRBD1. Per the germline V gene, CDR1 is GTSNPN and CDR2 is SVGIG (reference sequence). This CDR3 is 14 amino acids long. V shed 1 base, J shed 4 bases, and the junction held 5 bases outside the gene matches. The CDR3 coding sequence is TGTGCCTGGAGTGCCAGGGGGCGCAGCTATGGCTACACCTTC. Amino acids: CAWSARGRSYGYTF.

The chain recombines TRBV9 with TRBJ2-3; 7 bases match TRBD2. Trimming cost V 0 bases and J 0 bases; bases outside gene matches: 4. The CDR3 totals 16 residues. The V gene's germline CDR1 is SGDLS and CDR2 YYNGEE. DNA for the CDR3: TGTGCCAGCAGCGTAGTGGGGGGGATTAGCACAGATACGCAGTATTTT. Protein sequence: CASSVVGGISTDTQYF. Based on the CDR3 plus reference TRBV9 and TRBJ2-3, the full variable domain is DSGVTQTPKHLITATGQRVTLRCSPRSGDLSVYWYQQSLDQGLQFLIQYYNGEERAKGNILERFSAQQFPDLHSELNLSSLELGDSALYFCASSVVGGISTDTQYFGPGTRLTVL.

The CDR3 nucleotides are TGTGCCAGCAACGCGGACAGGCTTAGCAATCAGCCCCAGCATTTT. It translates to CASNADRLSNQPQHF. V gene TRBV28 combines with J gene TRBJ1-5; 7 bases are shared with TRBD1. The CDR3 has 15 residues. The J segment lost 0 bases and the V segment lost 7 bases, leaving 6 bases of the junction unmatched. Germline CDR1 and CDR2: MDHEN and SYDVKM.

The rearrangement joins TRBV19 to TRBJ2-7; 8 bases are a match to TRBD2. The length of the CDR3 is 13 residues. J lost 5 bases, V lost 9 bases, and 9 bases had no gene match. CDR1 and CDR2 from the germline V gene are LNHDA and SQIVND (reference sequence). This CDR3 is CASSLAGYNEQYF. CDR3 in DNA: TGTGCCAGCTCCCTAGCGGGTTACAACGAGCAGTACTTC.

V gene TRBV5-1 combines with J gene TRBJ1-4; 7 positions agree with TRBD1. This CDR3 comprises 16 residues. The V and J ends lost 3 bases and 8 bases, in that order; junction bases with no gene match: 13. Germline values: CDR1 SGHRS, CDR2 YFSETQ. The CDR3 is CASSSNTQGGGEKLFF. The CDR3 DNA reads as TGCGCCAGCAGCTCGAACACGCAAGGGGGCGGAGAAAAACTGTTTTTT.

The count of this clone is one. The chain links TRBV7-3 to TRBJ2-2, with D possibly being TRBD2 (6 bases). The germline V gene has CDR1 SGHTA and CDR2 FQGTGA. Trimming shortened V by 5 bases and J by 6 bases, and 16 bases separated the two germline ends. The CDR3 totals 15 residues. The CDR3 nucleotides read TGTGCCAGCAGCCTGGGGGGAATGAGCGCCGGGGAGCTGTTTTTT. Its translation is CASSLGGMSAGELFF.

The chain links TRBV4-3 to TRBJ2-1; D perhaps matches TRBD2 (6 bases). Germline CDR1 LGHNA, CDR2 YSLEER. The CDR3 runs 14 residues. Trimming removed 4 bases from V and 5 bases from J, with 12 bases in between. The CDR3 DNA sequence: TGCGCCAGCAGCCCTCACTCGGGGGACAATGAGCAGTTCTTC. Its protein product is CASSPHSGDNEQFF.

The rearrangement uses TRBV6-1 and TRBJ2-7, with 11 bases that match TRBD1. Germline lookup yields CDR1 MNHNS and CDR2 SASEGT. The length of the CDR3 is 15 residues. Losses at the gene ends were 8 bases for V and 0 bases for J; bases not matched to a gene: 6. CDR3 region: CASGIGTGGSYEQYF. CDR3 DNA: TGTGCCAGCGGGATAGGGACAGGGGGCTCCTACGAGCAGTACTTC.

V usage is TRBV27 and J usage is TRBJ2-1; 7 positions match TRBD2. The V segment lost 8 bases and the J segment 7 bases; nucleotides outside the gene matches: 5. CDR1 MNHEY and CDR2 SMNVEV come from the germline V gene (reference sequence). The CDR3 sequence is 12 residues long. CDR3 residues: CASVGGMNEQFF. In DNA, the CDR3 is TGTGCCAGCGTCGGGGGGATGAATGAGCAGTTCTTC.

This chain uses TRBV19 with TRBJ1-1; 11 nucleotides align to TRBD1. CDR3 length: 15 amino acids. The V and J ends lost 6 bases and 3 bases, in that order; junction bases with no gene match: 6. The germline V gene encodes CDR1 LNHDA and CDR2 SQIVND (reference sequence). The CDR3 is CASRLWDRGDTEAFF. CDR3 bases: TGTGCCAGTAGACTTTGGGACAGGGGGGACACTGAAGCTTTCTTT.